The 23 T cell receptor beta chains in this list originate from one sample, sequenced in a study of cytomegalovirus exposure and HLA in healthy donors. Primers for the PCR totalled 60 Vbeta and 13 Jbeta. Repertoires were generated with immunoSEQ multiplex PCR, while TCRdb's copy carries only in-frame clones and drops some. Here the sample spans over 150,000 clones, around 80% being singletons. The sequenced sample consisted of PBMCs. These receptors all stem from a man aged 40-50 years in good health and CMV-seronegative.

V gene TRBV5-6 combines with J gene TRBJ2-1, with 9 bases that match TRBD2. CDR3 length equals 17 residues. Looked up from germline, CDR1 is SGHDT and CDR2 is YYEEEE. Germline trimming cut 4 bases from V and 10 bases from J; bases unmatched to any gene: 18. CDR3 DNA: TGTGCCAGCAGCCCGACAGGGATTCCTAGCGGGAATGGGGAGCAGTTCTTC. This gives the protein CASSPTGIPSGNGEQFF.

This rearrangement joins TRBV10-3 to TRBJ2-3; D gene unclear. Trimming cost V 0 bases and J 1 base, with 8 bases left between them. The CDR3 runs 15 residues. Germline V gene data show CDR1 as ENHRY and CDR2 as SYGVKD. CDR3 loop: CAISESAAGTDTQYF. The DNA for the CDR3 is TGTGCCATCAGTGAGTCTGCGGCGGGCACAGATACGCAGTATTTT.

In DNA, the CDR3 is TGCGCCAGCAGTGGAGTAGCGGGAGGCGGGACAGATACGCAGTATTTT. Encoded protein: CASSGVAGGGTDTQYF. The chain uses TRBV5-1 and TRBJ2-3, with 10 bases aligning to TRBD2. Germline-derived CDR1 and CDR2 are SGHRS and YFSETQ. This CDR3 contains 16 residues. J lost 3 bases, V lost 5 bases, and 9 bases had no gene match.

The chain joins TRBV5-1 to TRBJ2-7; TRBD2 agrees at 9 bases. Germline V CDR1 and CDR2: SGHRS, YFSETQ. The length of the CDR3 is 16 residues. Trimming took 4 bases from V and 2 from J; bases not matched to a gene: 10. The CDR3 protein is CASSRLAAGGPYEQYF. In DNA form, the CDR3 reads TGCGCCAGCAGCCGACTAGCGGCGGGAGGGCCCTACGAGCAGTACTTC.

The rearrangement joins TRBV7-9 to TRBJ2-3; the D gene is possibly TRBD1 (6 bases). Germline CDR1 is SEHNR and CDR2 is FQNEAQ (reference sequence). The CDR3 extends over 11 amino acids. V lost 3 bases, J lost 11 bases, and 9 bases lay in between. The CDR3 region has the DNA TGTGCCAGCAGCTTGGGACACAGGCAGTATTTT. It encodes CASSLGHRQYF.

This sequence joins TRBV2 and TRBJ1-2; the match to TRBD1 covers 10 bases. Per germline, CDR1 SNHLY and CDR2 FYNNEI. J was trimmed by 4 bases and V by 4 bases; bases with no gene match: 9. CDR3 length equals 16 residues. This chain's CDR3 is CASSAGTGDSRYGYTF. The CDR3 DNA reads TGTGCCAGCAGTGCCGGGACAGGGGACTCACGCTATGGCTACACCTTC.

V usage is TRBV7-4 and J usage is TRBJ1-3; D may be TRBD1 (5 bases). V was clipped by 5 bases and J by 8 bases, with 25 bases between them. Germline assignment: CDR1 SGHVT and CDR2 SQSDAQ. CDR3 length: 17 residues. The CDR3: CASSPSGPRRQRDTIYF. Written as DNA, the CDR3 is TGTGCCAGCAGCCCCTCAGGGCCCCGCAGGCAGCGAGACACCATATATTTT.

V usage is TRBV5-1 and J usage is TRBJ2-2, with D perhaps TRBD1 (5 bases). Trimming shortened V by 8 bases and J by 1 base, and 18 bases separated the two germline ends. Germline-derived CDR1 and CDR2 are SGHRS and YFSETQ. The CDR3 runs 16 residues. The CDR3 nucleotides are TGCGCCAGTTTTCTGGGGCAGGGAAGGAACACCGGGGAGCTGTTTTTT. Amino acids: CASFLGQGRNTGELFF. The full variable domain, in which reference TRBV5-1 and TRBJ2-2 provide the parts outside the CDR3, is KAGVTQTPRYLIKTRGQQVTLSCSPISGHRSVSWYQQTPGQGLQFLFEYFSETQRNKGNFPGRFSGRQFSNSRSEMNVSTLELGDSALYLCASFLGQGRNTGELFFGEGSRLTVL.

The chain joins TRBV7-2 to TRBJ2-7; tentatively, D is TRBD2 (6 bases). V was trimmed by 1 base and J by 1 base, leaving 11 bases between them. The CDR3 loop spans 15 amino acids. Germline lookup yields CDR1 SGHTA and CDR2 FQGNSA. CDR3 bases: TGTGCCAGCAGCTTAGTCGAGCGGGTTTCCTACGAGCAGTACTTC. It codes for CASSLVERVSYEQYF.

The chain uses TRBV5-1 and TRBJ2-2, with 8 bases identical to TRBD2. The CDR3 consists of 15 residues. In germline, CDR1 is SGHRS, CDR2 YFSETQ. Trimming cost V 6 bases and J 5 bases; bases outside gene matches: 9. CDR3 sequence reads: CASNKGIAGTGELFF. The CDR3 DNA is TGCGCCAGCAACAAAGGGATAGCGGGGACCGGGGAGCTGTTTTTT.

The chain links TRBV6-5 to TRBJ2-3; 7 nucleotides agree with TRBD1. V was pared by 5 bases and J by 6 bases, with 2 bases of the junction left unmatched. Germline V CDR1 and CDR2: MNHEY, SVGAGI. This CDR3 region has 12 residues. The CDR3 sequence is CASSEQGDTQYF. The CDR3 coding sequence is TGTGCCAGCAGTGAACAGGGGGATACGCAGTATTTT.

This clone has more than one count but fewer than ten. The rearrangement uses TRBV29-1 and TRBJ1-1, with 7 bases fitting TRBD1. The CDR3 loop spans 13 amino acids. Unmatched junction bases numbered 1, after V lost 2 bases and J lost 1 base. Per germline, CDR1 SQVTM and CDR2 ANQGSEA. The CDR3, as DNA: TGCAGCGTTGAACAGGGGGGGAACACTGAAGCTTTCTTT. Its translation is CSVEQGGNTEAFF. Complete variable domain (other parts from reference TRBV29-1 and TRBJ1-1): SAVISQKPSRDICQRGTSLTIQCQVDSQVTMMFWYRQQPGQSLTLIATANQGSEATYESGFVIDKFPISRPNLTFSTLTVSNMSPEDSSIYLCSVEQGGNTEAFFGQGTRLTVV.

CDR3 in DNA: TGTGCCTGGAGGGGGCTCGGCACTGGCTATGGCTACACCTTC. It codes for CAWRGLGTGYGYTF. The chain links TRBV30 to TRBJ1-2, with D maybe TRBD1 (5 bases). The V gene's germline CDR1 is GTSNPN and CDR2 SVGIG (reference sequence). This CDR3 is 14 amino acids long. The V and J ends lost 3 bases and 4 bases respectively, with 15 bases between them.

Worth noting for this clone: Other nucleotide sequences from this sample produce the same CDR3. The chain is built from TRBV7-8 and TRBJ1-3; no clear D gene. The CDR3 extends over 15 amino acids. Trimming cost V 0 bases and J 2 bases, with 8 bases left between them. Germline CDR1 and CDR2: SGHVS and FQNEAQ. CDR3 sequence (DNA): TGTGCCAGCAGCTTAGCATCCGGGGCTGGAAACACCATATATTTT. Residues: CASSLASGAGNTIYF.

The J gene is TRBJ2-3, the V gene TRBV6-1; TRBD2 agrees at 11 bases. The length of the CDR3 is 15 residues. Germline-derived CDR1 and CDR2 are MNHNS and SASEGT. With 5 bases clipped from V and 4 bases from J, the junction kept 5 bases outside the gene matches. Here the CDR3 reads CASSILAGEPDTQYF. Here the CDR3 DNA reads TGTGCCAGCAGTATACTAGCGGGAGAACCAGATACGCAGTATTTT.

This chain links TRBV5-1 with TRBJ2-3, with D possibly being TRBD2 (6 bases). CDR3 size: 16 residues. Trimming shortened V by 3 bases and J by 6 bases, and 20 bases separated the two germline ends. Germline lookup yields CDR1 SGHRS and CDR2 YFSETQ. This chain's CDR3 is CASSSRGAGGRDTQYF. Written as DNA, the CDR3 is TGCGCCAGCAGCTCCCGCGGGGCAGGAGGCAGGGATACGCAGTATTTT.

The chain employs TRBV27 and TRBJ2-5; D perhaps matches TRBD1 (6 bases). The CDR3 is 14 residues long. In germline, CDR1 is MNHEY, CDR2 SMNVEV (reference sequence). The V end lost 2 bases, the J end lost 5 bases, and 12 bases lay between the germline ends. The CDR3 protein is CASSLAGRGETQYF. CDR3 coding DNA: TGTGCCAGCAGTTTAGCGGGTAGGGGGGAGACCCAGTACTTC.

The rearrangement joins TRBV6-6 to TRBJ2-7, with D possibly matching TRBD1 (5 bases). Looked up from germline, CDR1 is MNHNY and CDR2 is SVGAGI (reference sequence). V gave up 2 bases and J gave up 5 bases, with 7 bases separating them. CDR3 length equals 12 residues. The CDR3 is CASSYRGDEQYF. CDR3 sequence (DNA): TGTGCCAGCAGTTACAGGGGTGACGAGCAGTACTTC.

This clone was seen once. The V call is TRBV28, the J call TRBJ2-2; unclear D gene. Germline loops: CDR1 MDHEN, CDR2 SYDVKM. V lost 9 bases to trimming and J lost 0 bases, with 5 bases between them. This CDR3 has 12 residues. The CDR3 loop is CASHSNTGELFF. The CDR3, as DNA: TGTGCCAGTCATTCGAACACCGGGGAGCTGTTTTTT.

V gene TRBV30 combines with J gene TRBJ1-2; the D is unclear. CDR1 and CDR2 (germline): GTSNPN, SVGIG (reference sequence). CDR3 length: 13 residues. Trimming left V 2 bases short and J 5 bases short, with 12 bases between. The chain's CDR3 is CAWSYGINYGYTF. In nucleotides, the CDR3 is TGTGCCTGGAGTTACGGGATCAATTATGGCTACACCTTC.

CDR3 amino acids: CASSPGLAGAAYEQYF. The DNA of the CDR3 is TGTGCCAGCAGTCCCGGACTAGCGGGAGCAGCCTACGAGCAGTACTTC. This chain uses TRBV28 with TRBJ2-7; 13 nucleotides match TRBD2. CDR3 length: 16 amino acids. CDR1 MDHEN and CDR2 SYDVKM come from the germline V gene. After removal of 5 bases from V and 2 bases from J, the junction contained 6 bases not matched to a gene.

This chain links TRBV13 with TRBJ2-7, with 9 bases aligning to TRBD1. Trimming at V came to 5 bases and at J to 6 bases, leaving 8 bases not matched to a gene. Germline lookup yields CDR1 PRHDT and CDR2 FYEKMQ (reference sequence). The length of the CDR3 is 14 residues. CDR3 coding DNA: TGTGCCAGCAGCCCTAGGACAGGGGATGTCGAGCAGTACTTC. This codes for CASSPRTGDVEQYF.

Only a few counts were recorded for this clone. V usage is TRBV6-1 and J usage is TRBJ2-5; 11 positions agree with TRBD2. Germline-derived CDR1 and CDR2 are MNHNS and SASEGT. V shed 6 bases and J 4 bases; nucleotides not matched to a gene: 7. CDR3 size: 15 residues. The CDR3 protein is CASRKLAGVTETQYF. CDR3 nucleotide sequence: TGTGCCAGCAGAAAACTAGCGGGAGTGACAGAGACCCAGTACTTC.